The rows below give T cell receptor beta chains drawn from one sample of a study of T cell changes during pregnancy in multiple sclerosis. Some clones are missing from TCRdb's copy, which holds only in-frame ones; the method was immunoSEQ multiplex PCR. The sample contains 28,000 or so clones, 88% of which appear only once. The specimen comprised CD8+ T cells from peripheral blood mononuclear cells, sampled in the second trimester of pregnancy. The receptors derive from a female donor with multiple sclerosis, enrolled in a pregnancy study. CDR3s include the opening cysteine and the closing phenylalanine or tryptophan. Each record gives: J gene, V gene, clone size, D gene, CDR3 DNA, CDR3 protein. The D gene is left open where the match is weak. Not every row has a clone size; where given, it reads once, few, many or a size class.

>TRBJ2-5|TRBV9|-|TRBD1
TGTGCCAGCAGCCCCGGACAGGGGGCGGAGGAGACCCAGTACTTC
CASSPGQGAEETQYF
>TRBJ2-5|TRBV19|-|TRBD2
TGTGCCAGTAGTACGGGGGGTCCTGAGACCCAGTACTTC
CASSTGGPETQYF
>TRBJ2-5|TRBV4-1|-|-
TGCGCCAGCAGCCAAGATAGGGGTGGTCCAGAGACCCAGTACTTC
CASSQDRGGPETQYF
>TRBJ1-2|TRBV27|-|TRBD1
TGTGCCAGCAGAGGGACAGGGGACAACTATGGCTACACCTTC
CASRGTGDNYGYTF
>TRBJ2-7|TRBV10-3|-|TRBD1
TGTGCCATCAGTGAGTCGACAGGGAACTACGAGCAGTACTTC
CAISESTGNYEQYF
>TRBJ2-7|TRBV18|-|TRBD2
TGTGCCAGCTCACCAATCACGGGGGGAAACTACGAGCAGTACTTC
CASSPITGGNYEQYF
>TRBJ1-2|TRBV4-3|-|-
TGCGCCAGCAGCCAAGCTGCGCTCGAACCTAGCTACACCTTC
CASSQAALEPSYTF
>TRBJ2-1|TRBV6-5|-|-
TGTGCCAGCAGCGCTCGGTCAGGGTACAATGAGCAGTTCTTC
CASSARSGYNEQFF
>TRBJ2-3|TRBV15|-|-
TGTGCCACCCACCCGGGGGGCCGGACAGATACGCAGTATTTT
CATHPGGRTDTQYF
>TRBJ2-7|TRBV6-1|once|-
TGTGCCAGCAGTGAAGGGCAGGATGAGCAGTACTTC
CASSEGQDEQYF
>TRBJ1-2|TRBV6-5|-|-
TGTGCCAGCAGTTACTCTTACGGACACCCATATGGCTACACCTTC
CASSYSYGHPYGYTF
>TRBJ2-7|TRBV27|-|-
TGTGCCAGCAGTATGGGCCGGGGGACCCCGAGTGGCGAGCAGTACTTC
CASSMGRGTPSGEQYF
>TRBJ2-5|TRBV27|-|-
TGTGCCAGCAGTTTAAGTGCCAAGACATACCAAGAGACCCAGTACTTC
CASSLSAKTYQETQYF
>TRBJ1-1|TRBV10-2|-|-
TGCGCCAGCAGTGAGGCCCCAGGGCTCACTGAAGCTTTCTTT
CASSEAPGLTEAFF
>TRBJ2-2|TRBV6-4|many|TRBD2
TGTGCCAGCAGTGACGGACTAGCGTCCGGGGAGCTGTTTTTT
CASSDGLASGELFF
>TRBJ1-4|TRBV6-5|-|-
TGTGCCAGCAGCACTGGACCGGAAGGAGGGGAAAAACTGTTTTTT
CASSTGPEGGEKLFF
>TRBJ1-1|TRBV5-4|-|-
TGTGCCAGCACCCCAACCCGGGGTCAGGACACTGAAGCTTTCTTT
CASTPTRGQDTEAFF
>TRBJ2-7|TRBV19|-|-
TGTGCCACTTCTAATACGCCCTACGAGCAGTACTTC
CATSNTPYEQYF
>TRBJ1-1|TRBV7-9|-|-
TGTGCCAGCAGTTCCACTAGCCGGCAGTTGAACACTGAAGCTTTCTTT
CASSSTSRQLNTEAFF
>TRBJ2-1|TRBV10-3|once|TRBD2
TGTGCCATCAGTGAGTCGTTGGCTAGCGGAGACCACAATGAGCAGTTCTTC
CAISESLASGDHNEQFF
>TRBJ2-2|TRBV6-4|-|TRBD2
TGTGCCAGCAGTGCACTAGCGGGGGACACCGGGGAGCTGTTTTTT
CASSALAGDTGELFF
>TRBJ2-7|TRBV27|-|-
TGTGCCAGCAGTCAAGGGGGACAGCAGTACTTC
CASSQGGQQYF
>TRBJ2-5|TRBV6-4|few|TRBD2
TGTGCCAGCAGTGACCAAGCGGGGGGGCTGGAGACCCAGTACTTC
CASSDQAGGLETQYF